The 16 T cell receptor beta chains presented below share a single source sample, sequenced in a study of CD8+CD57+ T cells in acquired aplastic anemia. Investigators profiled TCR beta VDJ and CDR3 from genomic DNA template. TCRdb independently ran MiXCR on the reads; one entry per CDR3 protein. The profile shows approximately 150,000 distinct CDR3 sequences, more than 45% of them singletons. Patients selected for sequencing had displayed CD8+CD57+ cell expansion by flow cytometry. The specimen sequenced was sorted CD4+, CD8+, or CD8+CD57+ T cells (not recorded which) from PBMCs. Receptors were obtained from a human donor with aplastic anemia.

Points on this clonotype: A much larger clone differs by one base, so this may be a read error. The chain employs TRBV12-3 or TRBV12-4 and TRBJ2-3; 11 bases are a match to TRBD2. The length of the CDR3 is 15 residues. The V gene end was trimmed by 6 bases and the J gene end by 8 bases; junction bases not matched to a gene: 10. The DNA of the CDR3 is TGTGCCAGCAGCCGTAGCGGGGGGGCATCAGGTACGCAGTATTTT. It is translated as CASSRSGGASGTQYF.

The gene calls are TRBV11-1 and TRBJ2-3, with 8 bases fitting TRBD1. After removal of 5 bases from V and 2 bases from J, the junction contained 6 bases not matched to a gene. Germline lookup yields CDR1 SGHAT and CDR2 FQDESV (reference sequence). The CDR3 is 15 amino acids. CDR3: CASSPNRGFTDTQYF. DNA for the CDR3: TGTGCCAGCAGCCCTAACAGGGGGTTCACAGATACGCAGTATTTT.

This clonotype was counted many times. The J gene is TRBJ2-3, the V gene TRBV3-1; a possible D gene is TRBD2 (7 bases). V lost 1 base and J 5 bases, leaving 13 bases between the germline ends. In germline, CDR1 is LGHDT, CDR2 YNNKEL (reference sequence). The CDR3 has 15 residues. CDR3 region: CASSQGTRGRDTQYF. The CDR3, as DNA: TGTGCCAGCAGCCAAGGGACTAGGGGGAGAGATACGCAGTATTTT.

This clonotype was seen at least ten times. The genes are TRBV2 and TRBJ1-3, with D unresolved. Germline loops: CDR1 SNHLY, CDR2 FYNNEI. The V end lost 1 base, the J end lost 3 bases, and 4 bases lay between the germline ends. The CDR3 has 13 residues. The CDR3 loop is CASSEGIGNTIYF. The CDR3 DNA follows: TGTGCCAGCAGTGAAGGAATTGGAAACACCATATATTTT.

The gene calls are TRBV7-8 and TRBJ2-1; 8 nucleotides match TRBD1. The CDR3 extends over 16 amino acids. Germline values: CDR1 SGHVS, CDR2 FQNEAQ. After removal of 5 bases from V and 3 bases from J, the junction contained 9 bases not matched to a gene. The CDR3 reads CASSAGGDRRYNEQFF. CDR3 DNA: TGTGCCAGCAGCGCAGGTGGGGACAGGCGCTACAATGAGCAGTTCTTC.

The V gene is TRBV5-1, the J gene TRBJ1-2; TRBD1 aligns across 9 bases. The V segment lost 4 bases and the J segment 5 bases; nucleotides outside the gene matches: 9. The CDR3 extends over 15 amino acids. Germline CDR1 is SGHRS and CDR2 is YFSETQ. CDR3 nucleotides: TGCGCCAGCAGCCCGAACAGGGGGCGCGGATATGGCTACACCTTC. Protein: CASSPNRGRGYGYTF.

This clonotype appeared a few times. A much larger clone differs by one base, so this may be a read error. The chain has TRBV20-1 and TRBJ2-1; 13 bases map to TRBD2. The CDR3 is 19 amino acids. Germline assignment: CDR1 DFQATT and CDR2 SNEGSKA (reference sequence). CDR3 protein: CSARPPKGTSGASCNEQFF. The DNA for the CDR3 is TGCAGTGCTAGACCTCCCAAAGGGACTAGCGGGGCTTCCTGCAATGAGCAGTTCTTC.

The chain recombines TRBV20-1 with TRBJ1-1; D is ambiguous. The CDR3 has 13 residues. Germline CDR1 DFQATT, CDR2 SNEGSKA (reference sequence). Trimming pared 5 bases from V and 5 bases from J, leaving 15 bases between. The CDR3 is CSASKGGKTEAFF. DNA of the CDR3: TGCAGTGCTTCGAAGGGTGGGAAGACTGAAGCTTTCTTT.

There are many counts of this clonotype. This chain links TRBV7-8 with TRBJ2-7; TRBD2 agrees at 13 bases. Germline assignment: CDR1 SGHVS and CDR2 FQNEAQ. Losses at the gene ends were 3 bases for V and 2 bases for J; bases not matched to a gene: 4. CDR3 size: 16 residues. The CDR3 is CASSFSGLAGAYEQYF. In nucleotides, the CDR3 is TGTGCCAGCAGCTTTAGCGGACTAGCGGGGGCCTACGAGCAGTACTTC.

V and J are TRBV3-1 and TRBJ1-1; TRBD1 agrees at 8 bases. Germline CDR1 and CDR2: LGHDT and YNNKEL (reference sequence). CDR3 length: 15 residues. Losses at the gene ends were 0 bases for V and 4 bases for J; bases not matched to a gene: 4. CDR3 sequence (DNA): TGTGCCAGCAGCCAAGATCTGGACAGGGCCACTGAAGCTTTCTTT. Protein sequence: CASSQDLDRATEAFF.

Concerning this clonotype: One junction end does not reproduce the germline sequence, and a read error may be involved. The rearrangement joins TRBV29-1 to TRBJ2-7; weak D call: TRBD1 (5 bases). The CDR3 has 12 residues. CDR1 is SQVTM, CDR2 ANQGSEA, per germline. CDR3 loop: CSVEDILYEQNF. CDR3 sequence (DNA): TGCAGCGTTGAGGACATACTATACGAGCAGAACTTC.

In its sample, this clonotype was seen many times. The chain employs TRBV7-9 and TRBJ2-3; 7 positions match TRBD2. Germline CDR1 and CDR2: SEHNR and FQNEAQ (reference sequence). This CDR3 has 16 amino acids. The J segment lost 3 bases and the V segment lost 1 base, leaving 7 bases of the junction unmatched. DNA for the CDR3: TGTGCCAGCAGCTTAGATGTGGGGGGGAATACAGATACGCAGTATTTT. Its protein is CASSLDVGGNTDTQYF. The full variable domain, in which reference TRBV7-9 and TRBJ2-3 provide the parts outside the CDR3, is DTGVSQNPRHKITKRGQNVTFRCDPISEHNRLYWYRQTLGQGPEFLTYFQNEAQLEKSRLLSDRFSAERPKGSFSTLEIQRTEQGDSAMYLCASSLDVGGNTDTQYFGPGTRLTVL.

Concerning this clonotype itself: One junction end disagrees with the germline gene, perhaps due to a read error. V gene TRBV29-1 combines with J gene TRBJ1-1; 7 bases match TRBD1. Germline V gene sequence: CDR1 SQVTM, CDR2 ANQGSEA. This CDR3 comprises 12 residues. The chain's CDR3 is CSAEDLTGEAFF. CDR3 DNA: TGCAGCGCTGAAGATTTGACAGGGGAAGCTTTCTTT.

The V gene is TRBV7-6, the J gene TRBJ1-3, with 8 nucleotides matching TRBD1. CDR3 length: 14 residues. V lost 4 bases to trimming and J lost 4 bases; unmatched junction nucleotides: 3. CDR1 and CDR2 from the germline V gene are SGHVS and FNYEAQ. The chain's CDR3 is CASSWTGLGNTIYF. The CDR3 DNA is TGTGCCAGCAGCTGGACAGGGCTGGGAAACACCATATATTTT.

The chain couples TRBV5-4 to TRBJ2-3; 16 bases agree with TRBD2. CDR1 and CDR2 from the germline V gene are SGHNT and YYREEE (reference sequence). The CDR3 sequence is 18 residues long. Unmatched junction bases numbered 4, after V lost 3 bases and J lost 0 bases. Here the CDR3 DNA reads TGTGCCAGCAGCTGGGGACTAGCGGGGGGGCGGAGCACAGATACGCAGTATTTT. This gives the protein CASSWGLAGGRSTDTQYF.

This clonotype was counted a few times. The chain couples TRBV24-1 to TRBJ2-2; 7 nucleotides align to TRBD1. Germline V gene lookup returns CDR1 KGHDR and CDR2 SFDVKD. Trimming removed 2 bases from V and 3 bases from J; junction bases left unmatched: 2. CDR3 length: 15 amino acids. CDR3 DNA: TGTGCCACCAGTGATTCGGGACAGCACACCGGGGAGCTGTTTTTT. Encoded protein: CATSDSGQHTGELFF.